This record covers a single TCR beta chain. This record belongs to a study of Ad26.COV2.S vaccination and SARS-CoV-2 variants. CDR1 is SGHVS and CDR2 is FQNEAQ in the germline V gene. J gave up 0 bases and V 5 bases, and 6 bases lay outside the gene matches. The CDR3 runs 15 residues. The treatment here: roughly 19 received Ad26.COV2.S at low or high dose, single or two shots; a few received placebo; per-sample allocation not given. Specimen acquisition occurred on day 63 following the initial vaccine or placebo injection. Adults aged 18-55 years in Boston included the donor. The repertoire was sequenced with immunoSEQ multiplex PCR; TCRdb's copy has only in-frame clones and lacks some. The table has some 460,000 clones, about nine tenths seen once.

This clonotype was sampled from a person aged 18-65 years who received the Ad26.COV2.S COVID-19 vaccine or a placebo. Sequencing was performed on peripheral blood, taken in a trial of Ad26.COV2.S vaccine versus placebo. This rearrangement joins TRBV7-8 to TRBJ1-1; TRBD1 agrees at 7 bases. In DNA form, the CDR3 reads TGTGCCAGCAGCCCGCAGACAGGGATGAACACTGAAGCTTTCTTT. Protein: CASSPQTGMNTEAFF.